The present entry profiles one T cell receptor (beta chain) with its context. Antigen specificity is unknown. The data were obtained in a study of metastatic and nonmetastatic thyroid tumors. For the study at large: Malignant thyroid and benign thyroid patients provided blood and tumor or nodule tissue whose repertoires were compared. Study-level findings and limits: As reported, TCR beta diversity in blood and tumor was significantly higher in malignant thyroid tumors than in benign nodules.

Patients underwent thyroid surgery, and none had received any treatment before it. Authors' processing steps: Clinicopathological groups supplied CDR3 differences that were used to build a distant-metastasis classifier for papillary thyroid cancer. From the PCR reads, TCRdb re-called clones with MiXCR. The authors' filters were not applied to this entry. The top ten hold around 6.9% of the sample, which has about 25,000 clones, more than 20% seen once. The CDR3 runs to 16 residues. Germline CDR1 reads SGHAT; CDR2 reads FQNNGV. Trimming shortened V by 5 bases and J by 3 bases, and 20 bases separated the two germline ends.

The rearrangement uses TRBV11-2 and TRBJ2-7; D remains ambiguous. Sequencing was performed on blood. The sequence was obtained from a female donor with papillary thyroid cancer or a benign thyroid nodule (not recorded which). Some clones in this sample may be carry-over from other donors' samples. The CDR3 DNA reads as TGTGCCAGCAGCCCTCCGCGGCTCGTGGGCCACTACGAGCAGTACTTC. Its translation: CASSPPRLVGHYEQYF. The full variable domain, rest sourced from reference TRBV11-2 and TRBJ2-7, is EAGVAQSPRYKIIEKRQSVAFWCNPISGHATLYWYQQILGQGPKLLIQFQNNGVVDDSQLPKDRFSAERLKGVDSTLKIQPAKLEDSAVYLCASSPPRLVGHYEQYFGPGTRLTVT.